This TCR beta chain is from a study of T cell responses to AZD1222 COVID-19 vaccine. General study points: Nearly half of spike-specific TCRs reportedly target variant regions that are unmutated in the B.1.351 and B.1.1.7 variants. White British ancestry dominated among donors, who included more females, and clonal diversity was possibly underestimated.

The CDR3 covers 14 residues. Germline V lookup: CDR1 LGHDT, CDR2 YNNKEL (reference sequence). V was pared by 3 bases and J by 4 bases, with 10 bases between. The data were produced by immunoSEQ multiplex PCR, yet TCRdb's version contains in-frame clones alone and is incomplete. The sample holds some 130,000 clones, roughly 89% seen once. As concerns this clone: No antigen is known for it.

The clonotype was recovered from an adult in good health. The chain has TRBV3-1 (or the pseudogene TRBV3-2) and TRBJ1-5, with D maybe TRBD1 (5 bases). The source was peripheral blood, collected on day 0 of AZD1222 vaccination. CDR3 coding DNA: TGTGCCAGCAGCCAGAGGGGTTATAATCAGCCCCAGCATTTT. Amino acid sequence: CASSQRGYNQPQHF.